The T cell receptor (beta chain) described here comes from a study of CD8+CD57+ T cells in acquired aplastic anemia. Study details: DNA recovered from sorted CD4+ and CD8+ cells had a mean of approximately 3.5 ug.

Profiling of TCR beta VDJ combinations and CDR3 sequences used genomic DNA as template. One entry per CDR3 protein results from TCRdb running MiXCR on the reads. This sample has around 150,000 distinct CDR3 sequences, with over 55% found just once. With 3 bases removed from V and 1 base from J, the gap between germline ends came to 19 bases. Germline CDR1 reads SGDLS; CDR2 reads YYNGEE. This CDR3 spans 17 amino acids. Flow cytometry had shown expanded CD8+CD57+ cells in the patients chosen for sequencing. Severe acquired aplastic anemia was present in all patients. Therapy had not been given to patients before blood sampling.

The source is a human donor with aplastic anemia. The material sequenced was sorted CD4+, CD8+, or CD8+CD57+ T cells (not recorded which) from PBMCs. V is TRBV9 and J is TRBJ1-1; perhaps TRBD1 as D (6 bases). Written as DNA, the CDR3 is TGTGCCAGCAGCGGTCTCAATGCCGGGACACCGAACACTGAAGCTTTCTTT. As protein: CASSGLNAGTPNTEAFF.